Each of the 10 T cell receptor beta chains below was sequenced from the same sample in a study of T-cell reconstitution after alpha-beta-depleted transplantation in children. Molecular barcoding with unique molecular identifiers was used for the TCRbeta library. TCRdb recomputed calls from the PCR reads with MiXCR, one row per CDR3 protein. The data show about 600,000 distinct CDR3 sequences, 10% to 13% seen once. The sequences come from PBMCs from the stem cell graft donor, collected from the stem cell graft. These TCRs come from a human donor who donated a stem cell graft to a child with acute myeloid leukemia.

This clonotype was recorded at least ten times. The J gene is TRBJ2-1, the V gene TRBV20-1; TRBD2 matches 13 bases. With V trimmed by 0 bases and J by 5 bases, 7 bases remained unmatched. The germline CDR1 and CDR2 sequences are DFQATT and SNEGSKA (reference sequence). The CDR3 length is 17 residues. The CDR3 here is CSARDRWTSGGDNEQFF. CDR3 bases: TGCAGTGCTAGAGATCGGTGGACTAGCGGGGGAGACAATGAGCAGTTCTTC.

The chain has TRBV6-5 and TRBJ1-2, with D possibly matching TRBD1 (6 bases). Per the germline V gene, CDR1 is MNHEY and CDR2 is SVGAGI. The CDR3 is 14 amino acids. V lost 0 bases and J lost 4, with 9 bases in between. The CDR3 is CASSYSRGSYGYTF. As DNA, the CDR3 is TGTGCCAGCAGTTACTCCAGGGGCAGCTATGGCTACACCTTC.

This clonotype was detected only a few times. The CDR3 here is CATSASGNVNTQYF. The CDR3 bases are TGTGCCACCAGCGCTAGCGGCAACGTGAATACGCAGTATTTT. V gene TRBV15 combines with J gene TRBJ2-3, with 7 positions matching TRBD2. The germline V gene encodes CDR1 LNHNV and CDR2 YYDKDF (reference sequence). The ends lost 5 bases at V and 7 bases at J; junction bases unmatched: 9. The CDR3 contains 14 residues.

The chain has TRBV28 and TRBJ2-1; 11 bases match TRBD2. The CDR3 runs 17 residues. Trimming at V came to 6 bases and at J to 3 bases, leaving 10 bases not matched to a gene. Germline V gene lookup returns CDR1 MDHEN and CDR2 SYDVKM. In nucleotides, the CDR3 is TGTGCCAGCAGACAACTAACCGGGACTAGCGGCTACAATGAGCAGTTCTTC. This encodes CASRQLTGTSGYNEQFF.

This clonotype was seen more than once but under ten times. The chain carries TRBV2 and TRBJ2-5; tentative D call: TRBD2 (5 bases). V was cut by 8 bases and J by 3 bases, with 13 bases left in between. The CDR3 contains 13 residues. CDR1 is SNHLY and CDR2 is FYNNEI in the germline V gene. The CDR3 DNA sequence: TGTGCCAGCCAGGAGGACGGTAAAGAGACCCAGTACTTC. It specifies CASQEDGKETQYF.

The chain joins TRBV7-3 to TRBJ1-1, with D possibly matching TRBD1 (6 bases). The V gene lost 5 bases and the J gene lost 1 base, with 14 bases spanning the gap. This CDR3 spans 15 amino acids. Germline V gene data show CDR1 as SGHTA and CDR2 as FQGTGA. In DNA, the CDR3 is TGTGCCAGCAGCCCGGACAGAGGACGGAACACTGAAGCTTTCTTT. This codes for CASSPDRGRNTEAFF.

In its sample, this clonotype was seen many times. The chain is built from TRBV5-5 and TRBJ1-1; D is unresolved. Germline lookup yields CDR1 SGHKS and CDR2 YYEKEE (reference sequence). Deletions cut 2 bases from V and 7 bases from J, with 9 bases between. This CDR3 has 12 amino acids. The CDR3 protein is CASSLSNGEAFF. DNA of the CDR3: TGTGCCAGCAGCTTATCGAACGGTGAAGCTTTCTTT.

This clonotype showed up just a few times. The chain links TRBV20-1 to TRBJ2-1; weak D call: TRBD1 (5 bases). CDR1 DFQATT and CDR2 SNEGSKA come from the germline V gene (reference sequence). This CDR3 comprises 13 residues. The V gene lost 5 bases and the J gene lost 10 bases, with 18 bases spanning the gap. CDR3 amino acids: CSAPLSGHEEQFF. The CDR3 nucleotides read TGCAGTGCTCCTCTCTCCGGACACGAAGAGCAGTTCTTC.

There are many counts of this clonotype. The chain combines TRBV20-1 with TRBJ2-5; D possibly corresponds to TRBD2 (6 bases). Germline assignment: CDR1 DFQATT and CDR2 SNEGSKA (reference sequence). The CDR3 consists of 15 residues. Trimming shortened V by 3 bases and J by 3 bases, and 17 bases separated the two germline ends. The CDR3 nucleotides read TGCAGTGCTAGGATAACGGGAGCTCCGAAAGAGACCCAGTACTTC. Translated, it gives CSARITGAPKETQYF.

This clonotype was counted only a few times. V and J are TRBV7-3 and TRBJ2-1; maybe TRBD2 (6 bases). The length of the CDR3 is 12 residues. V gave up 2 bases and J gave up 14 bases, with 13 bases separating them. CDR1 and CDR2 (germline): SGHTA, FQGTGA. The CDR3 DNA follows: TGTGCCAGCAGCTTAGACCCGGGAGTTAAGTTCTTC. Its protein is CASSLDPGVKFF.